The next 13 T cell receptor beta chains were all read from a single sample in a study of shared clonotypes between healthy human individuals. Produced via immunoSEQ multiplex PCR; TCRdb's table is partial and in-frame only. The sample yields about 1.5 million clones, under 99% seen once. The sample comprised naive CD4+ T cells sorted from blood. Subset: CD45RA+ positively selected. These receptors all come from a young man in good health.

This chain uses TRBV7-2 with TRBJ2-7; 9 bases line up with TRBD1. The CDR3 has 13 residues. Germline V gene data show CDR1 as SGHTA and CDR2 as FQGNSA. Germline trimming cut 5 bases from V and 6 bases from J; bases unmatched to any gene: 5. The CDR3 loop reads CASSADRGTEQYF. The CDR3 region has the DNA TGTGCCAGCAGCGCGGACAGGGGAACCGAGCAGTACTTC.

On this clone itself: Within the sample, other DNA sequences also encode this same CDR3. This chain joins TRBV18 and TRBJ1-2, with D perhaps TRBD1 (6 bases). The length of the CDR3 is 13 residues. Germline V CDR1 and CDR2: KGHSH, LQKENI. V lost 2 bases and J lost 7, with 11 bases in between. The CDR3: CASSPLDSSGYTF. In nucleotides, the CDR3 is TGTGCCAGCTCACCATTGGACAGTAGTGGCTACACCTTC.

The CDR3 here is CASGLGGAQYF. The CDR3 DNA reads TGTGCTAGTGGTTTGGGGGGGGCCCAGTACTTC. V is TRBV12-5 and J is TRBJ2-5, with a possible D match to TRBD2 (6 bases). Germline CDR1 LGHNT, CDR2 FRNRAP. Trimming took 1 base from V and 9 from J, leaving 6 bases between them. The CDR3 extends over 11 amino acids.

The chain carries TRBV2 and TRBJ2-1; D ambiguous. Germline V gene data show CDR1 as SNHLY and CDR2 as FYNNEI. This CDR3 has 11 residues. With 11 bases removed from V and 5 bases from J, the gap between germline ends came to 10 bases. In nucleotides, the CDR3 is TGTGCCCTCCTAGTCGACAATGAGCAGTTCTTC. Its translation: CALLVDNEQFF.

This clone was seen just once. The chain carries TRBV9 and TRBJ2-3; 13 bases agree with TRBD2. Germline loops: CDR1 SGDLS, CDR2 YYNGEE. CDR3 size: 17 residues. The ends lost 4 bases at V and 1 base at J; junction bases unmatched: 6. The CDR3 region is CASSRGLAGSRTDTQYF. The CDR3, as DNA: TGTGCCAGCAGCCGGGGACTAGCGGGATCACGCACAGATACGCAGTATTTT.

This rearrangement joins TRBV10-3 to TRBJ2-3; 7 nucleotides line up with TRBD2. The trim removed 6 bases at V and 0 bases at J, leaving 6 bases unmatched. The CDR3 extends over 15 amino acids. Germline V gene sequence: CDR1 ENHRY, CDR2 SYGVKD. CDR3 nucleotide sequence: TGTGCCATCAGGGCTAGCGGCACTAGCACAGATACGCAGTATTTT. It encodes CAIRASGTSTDTQYF.

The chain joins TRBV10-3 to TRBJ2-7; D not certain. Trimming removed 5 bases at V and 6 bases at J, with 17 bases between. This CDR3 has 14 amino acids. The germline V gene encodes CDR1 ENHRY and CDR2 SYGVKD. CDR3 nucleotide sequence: TGTGCCATCAGTAACTCGGACGTTTCTGCCGAGCAGTACTTC. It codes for CAISNSDVSAEQYF.

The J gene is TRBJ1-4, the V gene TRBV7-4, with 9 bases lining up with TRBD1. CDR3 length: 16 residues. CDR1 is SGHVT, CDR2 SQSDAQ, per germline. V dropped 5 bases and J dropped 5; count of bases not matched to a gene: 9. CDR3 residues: CASSAGQGGWNEKLFF. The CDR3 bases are TGTGCCAGCAGCGCGGGACAGGGTGGTTGGAATGAAAAACTGTTTTTT.

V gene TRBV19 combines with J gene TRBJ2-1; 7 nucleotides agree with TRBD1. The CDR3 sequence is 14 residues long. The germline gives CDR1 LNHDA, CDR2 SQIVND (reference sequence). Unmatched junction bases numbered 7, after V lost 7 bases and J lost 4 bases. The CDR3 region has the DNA TGTGCCAGTACAATGGACAGGTCATACAATGAGCAGTTCTTC. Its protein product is CASTMDRSYNEQFF.

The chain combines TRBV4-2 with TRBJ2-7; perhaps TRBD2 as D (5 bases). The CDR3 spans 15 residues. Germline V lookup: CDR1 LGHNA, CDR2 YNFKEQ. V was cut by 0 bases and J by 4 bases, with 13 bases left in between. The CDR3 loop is CASSQDRGVGYEQYF. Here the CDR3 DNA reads TGTGCCAGCAGCCAAGATCGGGGAGTAGGGTACGAGCAGTACTTC.

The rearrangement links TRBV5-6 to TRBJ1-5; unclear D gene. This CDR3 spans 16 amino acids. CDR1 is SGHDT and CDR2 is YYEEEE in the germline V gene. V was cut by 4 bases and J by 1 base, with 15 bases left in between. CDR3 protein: CASSLMSAGSNQPQHF. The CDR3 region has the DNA TGTGCCAGCAGCCTAATGTCTGCGGGGAGCAATCAGCCCCAGCATTTT.

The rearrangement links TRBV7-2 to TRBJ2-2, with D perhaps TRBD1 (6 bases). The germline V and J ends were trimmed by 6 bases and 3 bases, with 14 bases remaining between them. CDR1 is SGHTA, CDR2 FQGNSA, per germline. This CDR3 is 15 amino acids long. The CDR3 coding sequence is TGTGCCAGCAGATCGGACAGCCTATACACCGGGGAGCTGTTTTTT. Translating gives CASRSDSLYTGELFF.

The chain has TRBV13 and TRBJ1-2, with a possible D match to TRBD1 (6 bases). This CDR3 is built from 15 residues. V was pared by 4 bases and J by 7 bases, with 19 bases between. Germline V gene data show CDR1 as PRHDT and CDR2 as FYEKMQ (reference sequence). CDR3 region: CASSSTDRTWLGYTF. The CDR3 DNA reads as TGTGCCAGCAGCTCTACCGACAGGACCTGGCTTGGCTACACCTTC.